The text below deals with one T cell receptor beta chain. These data come from a study of blood T cell repertoires in COVID-19. Study-wide context: Material from acute and convalescent COVID-19 was sourced from the United States, Italy and Spain. The analysed material was cDNA or gDNA that came from T cells, B-cell-depleted T cells, or PBMCs.

Assignments of participants to cohorts depended upon their own reported clinical history. In Cohort 3, a recovered donor had either two negative PCRs, clearance, or symptom resolution. The table came from immunoSEQ multiplex PCR; TCRdb's copy has only in-frame clones and leaves some out. The table lists over 120,000 clones, 78% of them singletons. This receptor was obtained from a woman between 50 and 59 years old who had recovered from COVID-19. Sequences were obtained from PBMCs or T cells enriched from blood (not recorded which).

In DNA, the CDR3 is TGTGCCAGCAGGGGGGGAGTTTCTAACTATGGCTACACCTTC. Its translation is CASRGGVSNYGYTF. This chain links TRBV28 with TRBJ1-2; the D gene is possibly TRBD1 (5 bases). The ends were cut back, 6 bases at V and 0 bases at J, with 11 bases in the middle. From germline, CDR1 is MDHEN and CDR2 SYDVKM. The CDR3 is made up of 14 amino acids.